This T cell receptor beta chain emerged from a study of blood T cell repertoires in COVID-19. Study details: The origin of the acute and convalescent COVID-19 samples was the United States, Italy and Spain. PBMCs, B-cell-depleted T cells, or T cells were the source of the cDNA or gDNA that made up the material.

Original data processing: How many nucleated cells were present was estimated from reference gene primer amplification. TCRdb's copy holds only in-frame clones and misses some; the assay was immunoSEQ multiplex PCR. The DNA was the basis for D and trimming; V, J and clone size are from that table. Here the sample spans some 80,000 clones, approximately 80% being singletons. The germline V gene encodes CDR1 SGHTA and CDR2 FQGNSA. The junction had 9 bases not matched to a gene; V was cut back by 5 bases and J by 6 bases. The CDR3 runs 15 residues. J is TRBJ2-4 and V is TRBV7-2; TRBD2 matches at 8 bases. The sequencing sample was made of peripheral blood. The origin of this receptor is a woman aged 65 to 85 with acute or convalescent COVID-19. CDR3 region: CASSVATSVRNIQYF. DNA for the CDR3: TGTGCCAGCAGCGTCGCGACTAGCGTGAGAAACATTCAGTACTTC.